This T cell receptor beta chain emerged from a study of cytomegalovirus exposure and HLA in healthy donors. Study-wide context: A prior analysis found about 120 million unique TCR beta sequences from around 200 million T cells.

Amplification used 60 Vbeta primers and 13 Jbeta primers. TCRdb's copy holds only in-frame clones and misses some; the assay was immunoSEQ multiplex PCR. This sample has 170,000 or so clones, with around 79% found just once. On this clone: Its antigen is as yet unknown.

Study observations and caveats: Listed as cytomegalovirus-associated were 150 or so TCR beta chains. The number of N-insertions in an Asian-associated ancestry cluster was reportedly below the 666-donor mean in a later analysis. CMV antigen specificity of a few CMV-associated chains was confirmed in vitro.

The sequence came from a woman between 35 and 50 years old in good health and CMV-seronegative. The material sequenced was PBMCs.

The CDR3 region is CASSSVGGKGNTIYF. DNA of the CDR3: TGTGCCAGCAGCTCCGTTGGAGGGAAAGGAAACACCATATATTTT. V is TRBV7-9 and J is TRBJ1-3; D gene unclear. V was shortened by 4 bases and J by 4 bases, with 14 bases between the two germline ends. Germline V CDR1 and CDR2: SEHNR, FQNEAQ (reference sequence). The CDR3 spans 15 residues.